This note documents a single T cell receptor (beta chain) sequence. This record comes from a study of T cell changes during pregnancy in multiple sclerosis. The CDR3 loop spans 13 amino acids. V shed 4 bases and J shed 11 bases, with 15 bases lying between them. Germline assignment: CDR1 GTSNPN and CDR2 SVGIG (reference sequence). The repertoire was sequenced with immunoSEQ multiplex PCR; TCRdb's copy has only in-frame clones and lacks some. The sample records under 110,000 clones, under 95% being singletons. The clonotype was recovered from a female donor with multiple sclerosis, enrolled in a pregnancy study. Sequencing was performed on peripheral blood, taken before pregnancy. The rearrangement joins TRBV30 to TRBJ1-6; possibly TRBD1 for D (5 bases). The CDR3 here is CAWTGGSPAPLHF. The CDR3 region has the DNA TGTGCCTGGACCGGGGGATCCCCGGCACCCCTCCACTTT. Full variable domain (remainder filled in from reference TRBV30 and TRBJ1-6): SQTIHQWPATLVQPVGSPLSLECTVEGTSNPNLYWYRQAAGRGLQLLFYSVGIGQISSEVPQNLSASRPQDRQFILSSKKLLLSDSGFYLCAWTGGSPAPLHFGNGTRLTVT.